This T cell receptor beta chain comes out of a study of shared clonotypes between healthy human individuals. The CDR3 totals 15 residues. With 6 bases clipped from V and 1 base from J, the junction kept 6 bases outside the gene matches. Germline CDR1 and CDR2: LNHDA and SQIVND (reference sequence). Splitting the CD4+ cells yielded a CD45RA+ naive subset and a CD45RA-negative memory subset. Only in-frame clones appear in the TCRdb table, and some are missing; sequencing was by immunoSEQ multiplex PCR. The profile shows hundreds of thousands of clones, about 78% of them singletons. On this clone: At the DNA level, this CDR3 is encoded by other sequences in the same sample as well.

The sequenced sample consisted of memory CD4+ T cells sorted from blood. As for subset: CD45RA-negative fraction. The clonotype comes from a young woman in good health. J is TRBJ2-3 and V is TRBV19, with TRBD1 identical over 8 bases. The CDR3 sequence is CASSNPGQGTDTQYF. The DNA for the CDR3 is TGTGCCAGTAGCAACCCGGGACAGGGCACAGATACGCAGTATTTT.